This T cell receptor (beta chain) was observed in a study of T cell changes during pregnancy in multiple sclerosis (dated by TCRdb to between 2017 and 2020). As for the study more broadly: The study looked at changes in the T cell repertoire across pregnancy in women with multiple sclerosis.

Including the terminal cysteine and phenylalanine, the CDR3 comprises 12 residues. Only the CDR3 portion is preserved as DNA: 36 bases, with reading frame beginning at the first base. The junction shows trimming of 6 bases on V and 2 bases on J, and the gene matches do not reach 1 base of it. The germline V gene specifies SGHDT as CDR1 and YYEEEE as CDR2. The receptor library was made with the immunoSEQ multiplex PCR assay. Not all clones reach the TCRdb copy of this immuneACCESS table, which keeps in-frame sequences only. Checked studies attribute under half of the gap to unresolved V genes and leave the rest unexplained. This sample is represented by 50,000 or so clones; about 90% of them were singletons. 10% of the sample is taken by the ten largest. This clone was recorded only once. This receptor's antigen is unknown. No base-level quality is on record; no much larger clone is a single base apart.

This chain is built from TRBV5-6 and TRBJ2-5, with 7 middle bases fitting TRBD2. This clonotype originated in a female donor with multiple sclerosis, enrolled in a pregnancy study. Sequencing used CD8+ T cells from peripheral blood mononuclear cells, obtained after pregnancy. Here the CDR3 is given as CASMGGQETQYF. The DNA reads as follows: TGTGCCAGCATGGGGGGGCAAGAGACCCAGTACTTC.